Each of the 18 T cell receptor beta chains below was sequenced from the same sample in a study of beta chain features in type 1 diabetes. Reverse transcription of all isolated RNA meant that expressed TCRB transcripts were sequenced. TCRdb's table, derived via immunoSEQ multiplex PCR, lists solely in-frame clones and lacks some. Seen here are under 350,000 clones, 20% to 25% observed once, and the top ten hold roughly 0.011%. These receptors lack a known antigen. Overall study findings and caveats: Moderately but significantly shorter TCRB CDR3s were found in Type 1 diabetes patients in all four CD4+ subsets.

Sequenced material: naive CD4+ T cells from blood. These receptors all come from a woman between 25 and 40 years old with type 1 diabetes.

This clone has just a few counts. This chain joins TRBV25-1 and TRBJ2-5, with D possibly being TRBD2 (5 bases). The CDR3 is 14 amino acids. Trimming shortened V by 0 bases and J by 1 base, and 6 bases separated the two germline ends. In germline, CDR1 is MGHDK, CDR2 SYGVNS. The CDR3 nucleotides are TGTGCCAGCAGTGAATACGGGGTCCAAGAGACCCAGTACTTC. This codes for CASSEYGVQETQYF.

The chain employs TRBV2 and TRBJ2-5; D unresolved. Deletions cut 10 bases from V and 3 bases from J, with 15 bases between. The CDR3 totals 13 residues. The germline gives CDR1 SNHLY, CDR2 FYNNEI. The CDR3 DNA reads TGTGCCACCACGACTGATAACGAAGAGACCCAGTACTTC. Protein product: CATTTDNEETQYF. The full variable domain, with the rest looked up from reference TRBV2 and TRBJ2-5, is EPEVTQTPSHQVTQMGQEVILRCVPISNHLYFYWYRQILGQKVEFLVSFYNNEISEKSEIFDDQFSVERPDGSNFTLKIRSTKLEDSAMYFCATTTDNEETQYFGPGTRLLVL.

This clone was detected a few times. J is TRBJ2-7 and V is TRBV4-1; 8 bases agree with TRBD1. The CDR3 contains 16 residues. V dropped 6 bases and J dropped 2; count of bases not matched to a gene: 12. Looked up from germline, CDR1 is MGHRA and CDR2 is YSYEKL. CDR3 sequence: CASSPMVRTGTYEQYF. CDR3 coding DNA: TGCGCCAGCAGTCCAATGGTTAGGACAGGGACCTACGAGCAGTACTTC.

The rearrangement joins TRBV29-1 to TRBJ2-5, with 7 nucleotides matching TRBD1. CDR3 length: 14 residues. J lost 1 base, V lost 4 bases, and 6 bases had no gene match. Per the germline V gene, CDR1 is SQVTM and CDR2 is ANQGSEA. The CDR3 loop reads CSVAGQVSQETQYF. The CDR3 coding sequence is TGCAGCGTTGCCGGACAGGTATCCCAAGAGACCCAGTACTTC.

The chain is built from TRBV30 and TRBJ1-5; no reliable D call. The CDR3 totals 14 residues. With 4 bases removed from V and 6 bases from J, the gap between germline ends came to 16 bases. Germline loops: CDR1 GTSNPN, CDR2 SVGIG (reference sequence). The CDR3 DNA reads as TGTGCCTGGAAGCCCGGTGAGGCGAGTCAGCCCCAGCATTTT. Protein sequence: CAWKPGEASQPQHF.

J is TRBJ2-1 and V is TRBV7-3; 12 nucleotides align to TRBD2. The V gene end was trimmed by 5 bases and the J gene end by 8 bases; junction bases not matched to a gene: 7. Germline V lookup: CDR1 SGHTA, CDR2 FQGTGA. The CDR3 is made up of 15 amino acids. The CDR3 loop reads CASSKGLAGTDEQFF. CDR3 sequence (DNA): TGTGCCAGCAGCAAGGGACTAGCGGGTACGGATGAGCAGTTCTTC.

The CDR3 DNA sequence: TGTGCCAGCAGCCAAGCCCGCACGGGGAATGAGCAGTTCTTC. Protein: CASSQARTGNEQFF. This rearrangement joins TRBV4-2 to TRBJ2-1; D possibly corresponds to TRBD2 (5 bases). The germline CDR1 and CDR2 sequences are LGHNA and YNFKEQ. CDR3 length equals 14 residues. V was shortened by 1 base and J by 7 bases, with 11 bases between the two germline ends.

Here the CDR3 DNA reads TGCAGCGTATCTCGGACACTCCAAGAGACCCAGTACTTC. This gives the protein CSVSRTLQETQYF. J is TRBJ2-5 and V is TRBV29-1, with D perhaps matching TRBD1 (5 bases). Trimming took 6 bases from V and 1 from J, leaving 12 bases between them. The germline V gene encodes CDR1 SQVTM and CDR2 ANQGSEA. The CDR3 is made up of 13 amino acids. The full variable domain, its missing parts supplied by reference TRBV29-1 and TRBJ2-5, is SAVISQKPSRDICQRGTSLTIQCQVDSQVTMMFWYRQQPGQSLTLIATANQGSEATYESGFVIDKFPISRPNLTFSTLTVSNMSPEDSSIYLCSVSRTLQETQYFGPGTRLLVL.

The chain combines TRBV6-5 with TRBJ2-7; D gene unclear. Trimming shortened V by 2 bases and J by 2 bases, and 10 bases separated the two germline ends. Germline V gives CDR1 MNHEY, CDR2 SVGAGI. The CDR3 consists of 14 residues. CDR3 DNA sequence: TGTGCCAGCAGTTACAGCCGAGAAGCCTACGAGCAGTACTTC. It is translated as CASSYSREAYEQYF.

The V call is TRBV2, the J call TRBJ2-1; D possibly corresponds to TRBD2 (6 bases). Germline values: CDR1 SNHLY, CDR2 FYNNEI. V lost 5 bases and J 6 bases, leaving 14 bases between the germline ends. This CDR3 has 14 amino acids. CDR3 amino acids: CASSQGLDSNEQFF. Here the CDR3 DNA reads TGTGCCAGCAGTCAGGGACTTGACTCCAATGAGCAGTTCTTC.

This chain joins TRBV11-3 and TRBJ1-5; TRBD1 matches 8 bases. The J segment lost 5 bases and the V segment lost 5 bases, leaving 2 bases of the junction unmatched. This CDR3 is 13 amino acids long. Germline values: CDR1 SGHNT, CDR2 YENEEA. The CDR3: CASSGTGDQPQHF. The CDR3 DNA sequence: TGTGCCAGCAGCGGGACAGGTGATCAGCCCCAGCATTTT. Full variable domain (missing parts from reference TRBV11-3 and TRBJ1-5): EAGVVQSPRYKIIEKKQPVAFWCNPISGHNTLYWYLQNLGQGPELLIRYENEEAVDDSQLPKDRFSAERLKGVDSTLKIQPAELGDSAVYLCASSGTGDQPQHFGDGTRLSIL.

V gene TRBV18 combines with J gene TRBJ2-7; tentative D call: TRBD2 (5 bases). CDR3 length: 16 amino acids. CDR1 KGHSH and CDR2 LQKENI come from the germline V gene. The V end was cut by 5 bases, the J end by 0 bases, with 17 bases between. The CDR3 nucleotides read TGTGCCAGCTCATCAACTGCTAGCAGGAGCTCCTACGAGCAGTACTTC. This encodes CASSSTASRSSYEQYF.

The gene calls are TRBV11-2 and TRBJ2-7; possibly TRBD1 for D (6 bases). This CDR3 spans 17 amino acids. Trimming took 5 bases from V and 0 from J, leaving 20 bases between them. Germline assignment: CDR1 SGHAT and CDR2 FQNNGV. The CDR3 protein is CASSPRETGVHSYEQYF. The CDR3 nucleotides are TGTGCCAGCAGCCCCCGAGAGACAGGAGTTCACTCCTACGAGCAGTACTTC.

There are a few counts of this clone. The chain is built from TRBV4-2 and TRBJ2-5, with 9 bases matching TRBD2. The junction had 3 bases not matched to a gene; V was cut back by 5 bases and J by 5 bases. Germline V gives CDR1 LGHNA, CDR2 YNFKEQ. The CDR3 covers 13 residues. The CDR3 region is CASSKREAETQYF. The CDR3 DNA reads TGTGCCAGCAGCAAGCGGGAGGCGGAGACCCAGTACTTC.

The CDR3 bases are TGTGCCAGTACCGGGGGCCCGGGACTAGCGGGAGAGACCCAGTACTTC. It yields the protein CASTGGPGLAGETQYF. The J gene is TRBJ2-5, the V gene TRBV19, with 12 positions matching TRBD2. CDR3 size: 16 residues. Losses at the gene ends were 7 bases for V and 4 bases for J; bases not matched to a gene: 10. The germline CDR1 and CDR2 sequences are LNHDA and SQIVND (reference sequence).

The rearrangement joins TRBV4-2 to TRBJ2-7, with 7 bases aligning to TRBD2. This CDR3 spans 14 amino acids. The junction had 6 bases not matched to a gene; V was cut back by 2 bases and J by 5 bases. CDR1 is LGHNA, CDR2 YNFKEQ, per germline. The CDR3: CASSQRVTSNEQYF. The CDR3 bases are TGTGCCAGCAGCCAAAGGGTGACTAGCAACGAGCAGTACTTC.

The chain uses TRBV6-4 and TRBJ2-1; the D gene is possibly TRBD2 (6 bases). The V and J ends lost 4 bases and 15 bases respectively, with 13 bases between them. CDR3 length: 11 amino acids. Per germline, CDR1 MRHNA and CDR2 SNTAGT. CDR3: CASSGGTKRFF. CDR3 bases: TGTGCCAGCAGTGGCGGGACGAAGAGGTTCTTC.

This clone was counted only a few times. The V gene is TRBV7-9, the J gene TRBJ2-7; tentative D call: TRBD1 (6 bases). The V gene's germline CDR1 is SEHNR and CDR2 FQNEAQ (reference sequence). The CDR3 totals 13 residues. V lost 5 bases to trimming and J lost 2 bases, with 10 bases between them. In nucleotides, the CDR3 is TGTGCCAGCAGCCCCAGGGGTACCTACGAGCAGTACTTC. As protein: CASSPRGTYEQYF.